Below, 5 T cell receptor beta chains from the same sample are listed, as sequenced in a study of shared clonotypes between healthy human individuals. Data came from immunoSEQ multiplex PCR; TCRdb stores just in-frame clones and leaves some out. The repertoire has about 480,000 clones, over 60% of them found once; the top ten carry under 15%. The sequencing sample was made of PBMCs. The origin of the receptors is a woman aged 40 to 55 in good health. Some clones in this sample may be carry-over from other donors' samples.

This clone was detected ten times or more. J is TRBJ1-5 and V is TRBV6-6; a weak D match, TRBD1 (5 bases). The CDR3 sequence is 13 residues long. V lost 7 bases and J lost 7, with 14 bases in between. Germline V gene lookup returns CDR1 MNHNY and CDR2 SVGAGI (reference sequence). The CDR3 DNA reads as TGTGCCAGCAACCACGGAGGGGTCCAGCCCCAGCATTTT. Translated: CASNHGGVQPQHF.

This chain uses TRBV5-1 with TRBJ2-1, with 9 bases that match TRBD1. There are 17 residues in the CDR3. J lost 9 bases, V lost 0 bases, and 13 bases had no gene match. Per the germline V gene, CDR1 is SGHRS and CDR2 is YFSETQ. The DNA for the CDR3 is TGCGCCAGCAGCTTGGCTCCAGCCGGGACAGGGTCGCGTGAGCAGTTCTTC. Translated: CASSLAPAGTGSREQFF.

A remark on this clone: Other DNA sequences in the same sample also yield this CDR3. V usage is TRBV28 and J usage is TRBJ2-7, with D unclear. Per germline, CDR1 MDHEN and CDR2 SYDVKM. Trimming left V 2 bases short and J 3 bases short, with 2 bases between. CDR3 length equals 11 residues. The CDR3 region is CASSLGYEQYF. The CDR3 nucleotides read TGTGCCAGCAGTTTAGGCTACGAGCAGTACTTC.

The V gene is TRBV4-2, the J gene TRBJ2-3, with D hard to call. V lost 0 bases, J lost 7 bases, and 8 bases lay in between. CDR3 length: 13 residues. The V gene's germline CDR1 is LGHNA and CDR2 YNFKEQ. CDR3 nucleotide sequence: TGTGCCAGCAGCCAAGATAGTAGGAATACGCAGTATTTT. Protein: CASSQDSRNTQYF.

The chain is built from TRBV2 and TRBJ2-7; the match to TRBD1 covers 8 bases. Germline values: CDR1 SNHLY, CDR2 FYNNEI. V gave up 4 bases and J gave up 5 bases; unmatched junction bases: 13. The CDR3 sequence is 16 residues long. CDR3 sequence reads: CASSGGLGTGTHEQYF. CDR3 bases: TGTGCCAGCAGTGGGGGCCTCGGGACAGGCACCCACGAGCAGTACTTC.